Listed below are T cell receptor beta chains from one sample, sequenced in a study of T cell changes during pregnancy in multiple sclerosis. The method was immunoSEQ multiplex PCR; TCRdb's version includes in-frame clones alone and lacks a portion of them. The sample shows tens of thousands of clones, more than 85% of them seen only once. Specimen: CD8+ T cells from peripheral blood mononuclear cells, collected before pregnancy. These TCRs come from a female donor with multiple sclerosis, enrolled in a pregnancy study. CDR3s include the opening cysteine and the closing phenylalanine or tryptophan. The D gene is left open where the match is weak. Only part of the rows carry a size: once, few, many, or a class if the clone is expanded.

>.|TRBD1|TRBJ2-7|TRBV28
TGTGCCAGCAGTTATCCACCCATTCGGACAGGGAAAGGGATCTCCTACGAGCAGTACTTC
CASSYPPIRTGKGISYEQYF
>.|TRBD1|TRBJ2-7|TRBV5-6
TGTGCCAGCAGCCCGGGACAGTACGAGCAGTACTTC
CASSPGQYEQYF
>once|.|TRBJ1-1|TRBV7-9
TGTGCCAGCAGCTTAGATCCAGGGAAGGCTGAAGCTTTCTTT
CASSLDPGKAEAFF
>.|.|TRBJ1-1|TRBV19
TGTGCCAGTAGTCAGGACTCATACACTGAAGCTTTCTTT
CASSQDSYTEAFF
>once|TRBD1|TRBJ2-7|TRBV7-9
TGTGCCAGCAGCTATGGGACAGCATACGAGCAGTACTTC
CASSYGTAYEQYF
>.|.|TRBJ2-7|TRBV2
TGTGCCAGCAGGACACGGACTACCTACGAGCAGTACTTC
CASRTRTTYEQYF
>.|.|TRBJ1-1|TRBV6-1
TGTGCCAGCAGACAACCTATCAACAGGGAGGAAGCTTTCTTT
CASRQPINREEAFF
>.|.|TRBJ1-3|TRBV7-2
TGTGCCAGCAGCTCCGGTCCCTACTCTGGAAACACCATATATTTT
CASSSGPYSGNTIYF
>.|TRBD2|TRBJ2-1|TRBV11-2
TGTGCCAGCAGCTTAATCGGGGGGGACAATGAGCAGTTCTTC
CASSLIGGDNEQFF
>.|.|TRBJ2-1|TRBV5-1
TGCGCCAGCAACTACGGGGTTGCCTTGTCCAATGAGCAGTTCTTC
CASNYGVALSNEQFF
>once|.|TRBJ1-2|TRBV2
TGTGCCAGCAGTGTCGTCCGGCGGGATGGCTACACCTTC
CASSVVRRDGYTF
>.|.|TRBJ2-7|TRBV30
TGTGCCTGGAGTGTGGGCAGGGCCTACGAGCAGTACTTC
CAWSVGRAYEQYF
>once|.|TRBJ1-1|TRBV7-6
TGTGCCAGCAGCCAGATCCCGCAATCAGGGGAAGCTTTCTTT
CASSQIPQSGEAFF
>.|.|TRBJ1-1|TRBV21-1
TGTGCCAGCACGGAGGGGAACACTGAAGCTTTCTTT
CASTEGNTEAFF
>.|.|TRBJ2-1|TRBV25-1
TGTGCCAGCAGTGACCTGGGAAAGGGGGATTTCTACAATGAGCAGTTCTTC
CASSDLGKGDFYNEQFF
>.|TRBD1|TRBJ2-7|TRBV19
TGTGCCAGTAGTATAACGGGACAGGGGGCCCCTTTCGAGCAGTACTTC
CASSITGQGAPFEQYF
>once|.|TRBJ1-2|TRBV19
TGTGCCAGTAGTACGGACTATGGCTACGCCTTC
CASSTDYGYAF
>.|.|TRBJ1-1|TRBV7-9
TGTGCCAGCAGCTTACGGGTGGGGAGTGAAGCTTTCTTT
CASSLRVGSEAFF
>.|TRBD2|TRBJ2-5|TRBV7-9
TGTGCCAGCAGCAACCTTTTATTAACTAGCGGCCAAGAGACCCAGTACTTC
CASSNLLLTSGQETQYF
>.|TRBD1|TRBJ1-1|TRBV2
TGTGCCAGCAAGGGGACAGCAGCTTTCTTT
CASKGTAAFF
>.|TRBD1|TRBJ2-5|TRBV6-5
TGTGCCAGCAGTTACGTTCAGGGGGCGACCCCAGAGACCCAGTACTTC
CASSYVQGATPETQYF
>once|.|TRBJ1-3|TRBV13
TGTGCCAGCAGAGAGGGTCTTAGCTCTGGAAACACCATATATTTT
CASREGLSSGNTIYF
>.|.|TRBJ2-5|TRBV9
TGTGCCAGCAGCCCCGGAGGGGCAGAGACCCAGTACTTC
CASSPGGAETQYF
>once|TRBD2|TRBJ2-7|TRBV25-1
TGTGCCAGCAGTGAAGGGGCGGGGGGGGCCTACTACTACGAGCAGTACTTC
CASSEGAGGAYYYEQYF
>.|.|TRBJ1-1|TRBV6-5
TGTGCCAGCAGTTACGGGACGGGGGGTTTTGAAGCTTTCTTT
CASSYGTGGFEAFF
>.|.|TRBJ2-1|TRBV25-1
TGTGCCAGCAGTGAATGGGGGGACCCCCTCAATGAGCAGTTCTTC
CASSEWGDPLNEQFF
>.|.|TRBJ1-2|TRBV10-3
TGTGCCATCAGTGAATCAACAGCGGCCTATGGCTACACCTTC
CAISESTAAYGYTF
>.|.|TRBJ1-2|TRBV25-1
TGTGCCAGCAGTGAATATTTCGCCGGGGGGCGGGATGGCTACACCTTC
CASSEYFAGGRDGYTF
>.|.|TRBJ1-2|TRBV10-3
TGTGCCATCAGTGACGCGGGGGAGAAGGGCCCTTATGGCTACACCTTC
CAISDAGEKGPYGYTF
>.|TRBD1|TRBJ2-3|TRBV7-8
TGTGCCAGCAGCTTAGCGGGTTGGACAGGGACGCAGTATTTT
CASSLAGWTGTQYF
>.|.|TRBJ2-1|TRBV7-9
TGTGCCAGCAGCGGACTGGGAGATGAGCAGTTCTTC
CASSGLGDEQFF
>.|.|TRBJ2-7|TRBV10-2
TGCGCCAGCAGCGGGACTTATTACGAGCAGTACTTC
CASSGTYYEQYF
>.|.|TRBJ1-2|TRBV15
TGTGCCACCAGCAGAGGGGGGCTAAATGACTATGGCTACACCTTC
CATSRGGLNDYGYTF
>.|TRBD1|TRBJ2-2|TRBV5-5
TGTGCCAGCAGCTTGGGGACAGGGGGGACCGGGGAGCTGTTTTTT
CASSLGTGGTGELFF
>once|.|TRBJ2-5|TRBV9
TGTGCCAGCAGCGTAGCTGGGTCAGCGAAAGAGACCCAGTACTTC
CASSVAGSAKETQYF
>.|.|TRBJ1-5|TRBV15
TGTGCCACCAGCCAGGACAGAGGCAATCAGCCCCAGCATTTT
CATSQDRGNQPQHF
>.|.|TRBJ2-3|TRBV14
TGTGCCAGCAGCCCAGCTGCGGCAGATACGCAGTATTTT
CASSPAAADTQYF
>.|.|TRBJ2-5|TRBV5-6
TGTGCCAGCAGCTTCGGCGGGGCGATTCTGACCCAGTACTTC
CASSFGGAILTQYF
>few|.|TRBJ1-5|TRBV9
TGTGCCAGCAGCGTCGAGAGCAATCAGCCCCAGCATTTT
CASSVESNQPQHF
>.|TRBD2|TRBJ2-3|TRBV9
TGTGCCAGCAGCGGGACTAGCGGGGGCCCCAGGACAGATACGCAGTATTTT
CASSGTSGGPRTDTQYF
>.|TRBD1|TRBJ1-2|TRBV25-1
TGTGCCAGCACCGCGGGACAGGGGGGCGGAAGTCTCTATGGCTACACCTTC
CASTAGQGGGSLYGYTF
>.|TRBD1|TRBJ1-1|TRBV2
TGTGCCGGAGGACAGGGGGTACCGAACACTGAAGCTTTCTTT
CAGGQGVPNTEAFF
>.|.|TRBJ1-4|TRBV6-6
TGTGCCACCGGGGGGGGGCGTCTGACTAATGAAAAACTGTTTTTT
CATGGGRLTNEKLFF
>.|.|TRBJ2-1|TRBV9
TGTGCCAGCAGCGTAGGGGCACCTGAGCAGTTCTTC
CASSVGAPEQFF
>few|.|TRBJ2-7|TRBV7-8
TGTGCCAGCAGCTTGGGGGGTAGCGGCGAGCAGTACTTC
CASSLGGSGEQYF
>.|TRBD1|TRBJ2-7|TRBV7-3
TGTGCCAGCAGCCCATGGACAGGCCAGGAGCAGTACTTC
CASSPWTGQEQYF